What follows are 10 T cell receptor beta chains derived from one specimen sequenced in a study of human T cells and chemical hapten exposure. TCRdb reprocessed the 5' RACE reads with MiXCR, giving one entry per CDR3 protein. This sample has about 140,000 distinct CDR3 sequences, with roughly 4% found just once. Researchers extracted total RNA from unfractionated whole blood. The receptors come from a female donor in good health.

This clonotype was counted only a few times. Since a much larger clone is just one base distant, this may be a read error. J is TRBJ1-1 and V is TRBV2, with D possibly matching TRBD1 (5 bases). V lost 1 base, J lost 4 bases, and 16 bases lay in between. Germline assignment: CDR1 SNHLY and CDR2 FYNNEI. This CDR3 region has 16 residues. The CDR3: CASSEVAGGAGTEAFF. The CDR3 DNA sequence: TGTGCCAGCAGTGAAGTGGCTGGGGGTGCGGGCACTGAAGCTTTCTTT.

This chain uses TRBV9 with TRBJ1-2; no clear D. V lost 4 bases, J lost 0 bases, and 13 bases lay in between. The germline gives CDR1 SGDLS, CDR2 YYNGEE. The CDR3 totals 15 residues. The CDR3 region is CASSPRGGANYGYTF. The DNA for the CDR3 is TGTGCCAGCAGCCCCCGGGGAGGAGCTAACTATGGCTACACCTTC.

In its sample, this clonotype was seen many times. The gene calls are TRBV12-3 or TRBV12-4 and TRBJ2-7; D might be TRBD1 or TRBD2, each matching 5 bases. The CDR3 totals 12 residues. Deletions cut 5 bases from V and 5 bases from J, with 10 bases between. The CDR3 region has the DNA TGTGCCAGCAGTAAGGGGACCCACGAGCAGTACTTC. Translated, it gives CASSKGTHEQYF.

This clonotype was observed many times. V usage is TRBV6-1 and J usage is TRBJ2-6, with TRBD1 identical over 8 bases. There are 17 residues in the CDR3. Per the germline V gene, CDR1 is MNHNS and CDR2 is SASEGT. After removal of 8 bases from V and 0 bases from J, the junction contained 9 bases not matched to a gene. The CDR3, as DNA: TGTGCCAGCGACGGAGACAGGGGCGGCTCTGGGGCCAACGTCCTGACTTTC. It encodes CASDGDRGGSGANVLTF.

This clonotype was seen more than once but under ten times. This chain links TRBV28 with TRBJ1-5, with 9 bases lining up with TRBD1. CDR3 size: 19 residues. Germline values: CDR1 MDHEN, CDR2 SYDVKM. V lost 5 bases and J lost 0; bases outside the gene matches: 14. The CDR3 reads CASSGSSGQGGRSNQPQHF. In DNA form, the CDR3 reads TGTGCCAGCAGTGGCTCCTCGGGACAGGGTGGCCGTAGCAATCAGCCCCAGCATTTT.

This clonotype occurred many times. CDR3 DNA: TGTGCCAGCAGCCTCCCAGCGGGAGGGGGGCAGTATTTT. It yields the protein CASSLPAGGGQYF. The chain has TRBV5-6 and TRBJ2-3, with 10 nucleotides matching TRBD2. Trimming at V came to 4 bases and at J to 11 bases, leaving 7 bases not matched to a gene. This CDR3 contains 13 residues. CDR1 and CDR2 (germline): SGHDT, YYEEEE.

This clonotype was detected a few times. The genes are TRBV6-2 or TRBV6-3 and TRBJ2-3; D uncertain. Germline CDR1 and CDR2: MNHEY and SVGEGT. The V end lost 4 bases, the J end lost 0 bases, and 8 bases lay between the germline ends. The CDR3 extends over 14 amino acids. The CDR3 here is CASSSQESTDTQYF. CDR3 nucleotides: TGTGCCAGCAGTTCCCAGGAGAGCACAGATACGCAGTATTTT.

This clonotype was observed at least ten times. V is TRBV14 and J is TRBJ1-1, with TRBD1 as a possible D gene (6 bases). The CDR3 runs 14 residues. The germline gives CDR1 SGHDN, CDR2 FVKESK. The ends were cut back, 1 base at V and 1 base at J, with 7 bases in the middle. CDR3 protein: CASSQATGNTEAFF. In DNA form, the CDR3 reads TGTGCCAGCAGCCAAGCGACAGGGAACACTGAAGCTTTCTTT.

This chain uses TRBV18 with TRBJ2-1; D call uncertain. CDR3 size: 16 residues. Looked up from germline, CDR1 is KGHSH and CDR2 is LQKENI. Trimming removed 5 bases at V and 4 bases at J, with 18 bases between. The CDR3 loop is CASSAPSGVQYNEQFF. In DNA, the CDR3 is TGTGCCAGCTCAGCTCCGAGTGGGGTCCAGTACAATGAGCAGTTCTTC.

This clonotype was seen a few times. The rearrangement uses TRBV5-1 and TRBJ2-1, with D maybe TRBD1 (6 bases). The CDR3 loop spans 14 amino acids. The germline CDR1 and CDR2 sequences are SGHRS and YFSETQ. V lost 4 bases, J lost 10 bases, and 18 bases lay in between. CDR3 in amino acids: CASSLPRDIKEQFF. The CDR3 DNA is TGCGCCAGCAGCCTCCCCCGGGACATAAAAGAGCAGTTCTTC.